This T cell receptor beta chain was documented in a study of CD8 T cells in Susac syndrome. RNA, at about 0.45 to 1 ug, was reverse transcribed with random hexamers. Each CDR3 protein is one row after TCRdb ran MiXCR on the immunoSEQ multiplex PCR reads. The table has 350,000 to 550,000 distinct CDR3 sequences, about 85% seen once. TCR beta sequencing was performed on blood CD8+ and CD4+ T cells. Germline V lookup: CDR1 KGHSH, CDR2 LQKENI. CDR3 length: 17 residues. Trimming cost V 2 bases and J 0 bases; bases outside gene matches: 6. The sequence was collected from a human donor with multiple sclerosis. Source material: CD8+ T cells from PBMCs. The chain combines TRBV18 with TRBJ1-3, with 8 bases identical to TRBD1. CDR3 DNA sequence: TGTGCCAGCTCACCAGGGGGACAGGACCACTCTGGAAACACCATATATTTT. Protein: CASSPGGQDHSGNTIYF.